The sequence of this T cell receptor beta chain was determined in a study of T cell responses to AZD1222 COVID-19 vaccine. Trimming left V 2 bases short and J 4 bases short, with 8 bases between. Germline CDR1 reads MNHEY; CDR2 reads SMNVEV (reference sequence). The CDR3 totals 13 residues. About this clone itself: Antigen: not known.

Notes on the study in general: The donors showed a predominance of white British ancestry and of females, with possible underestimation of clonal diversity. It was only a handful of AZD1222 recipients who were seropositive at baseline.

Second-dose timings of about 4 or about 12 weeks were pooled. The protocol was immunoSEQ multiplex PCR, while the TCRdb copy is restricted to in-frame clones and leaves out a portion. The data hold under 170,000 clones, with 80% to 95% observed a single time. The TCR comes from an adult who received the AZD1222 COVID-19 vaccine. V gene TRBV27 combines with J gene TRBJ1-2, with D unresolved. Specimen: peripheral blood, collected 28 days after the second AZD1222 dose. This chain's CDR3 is CASSLRVGYGYTF. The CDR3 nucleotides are TGTGCCAGCAGTTTAAGGGTTGGCTATGGCTACACCTTC.